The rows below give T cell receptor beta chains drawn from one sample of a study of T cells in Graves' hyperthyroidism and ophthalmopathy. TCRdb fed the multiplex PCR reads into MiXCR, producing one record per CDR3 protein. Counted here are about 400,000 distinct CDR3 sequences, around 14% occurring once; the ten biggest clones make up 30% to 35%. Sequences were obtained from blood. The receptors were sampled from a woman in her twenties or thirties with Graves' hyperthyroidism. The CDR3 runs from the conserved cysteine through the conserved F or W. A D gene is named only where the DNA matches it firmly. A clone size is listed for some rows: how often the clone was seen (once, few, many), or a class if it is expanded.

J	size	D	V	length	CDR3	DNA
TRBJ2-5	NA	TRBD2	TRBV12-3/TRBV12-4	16	CASSHLPSGRQETQYF	TGTGCCAGCAGCCACTTACCCAGCGGGAGGCAAGAGACCCAGTACTTC
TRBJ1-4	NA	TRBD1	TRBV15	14	CATSGGQGSEKLFF	TGTGCCACCAGCGGGGGACAGGGAAGCGAAAAACTGTTTTTT
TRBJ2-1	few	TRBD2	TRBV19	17	CASSIRGLAGGVNEQFF	TGTGCCAGTAGTATAAGGGGACTAGCGGGAGGCGTCAATGAGCAGTTCTTC
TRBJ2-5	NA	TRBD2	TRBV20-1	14	CSANDGGSLETQYF	TGCAGTGCTAATGACGGCGGGAGCTTGGAGACCCAGTACTTC
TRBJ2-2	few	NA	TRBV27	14	CASRLSRHAGELFF	TGTGCCAGCCGACTAAGTCGTCACGCCGGGGAGCTGTTTTTT
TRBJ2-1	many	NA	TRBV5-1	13	CASSPGLWNEQFF	TGCGCCAGCAGCCCGGGACTTTGGAATGAGCAGTTCTTC
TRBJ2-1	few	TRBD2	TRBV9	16	CASSVRTSGRGNEQFF	TGTGCCAGCAGCGTGAGAACTAGCGGGAGGGGGAATGAGCAGTTCTTC
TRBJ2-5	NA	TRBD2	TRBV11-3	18	CASSCPVWGGSGWETQYF	TGTGCCAGCAGCTGCCCGGTGTGGGGCGGGAGTGGCTGGGAGACCCAGTACTTC
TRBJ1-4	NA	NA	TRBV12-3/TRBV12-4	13	CASSLTDNEKLFF	TGTGCCAGCAGTTTGACAGATAATGAAAAACTGTTTTTT
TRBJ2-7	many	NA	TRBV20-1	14	CSATGTSSSYEQYF	TGCAGTGCTACCGGGACTTCAAGCTCCTACGAGCAGTACTTC
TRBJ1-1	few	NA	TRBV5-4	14	CASSLYSGATEAFF	TGTGCCAGCAGCTTGTACTCAGGGGCTACTGAAGCTTTCTTT
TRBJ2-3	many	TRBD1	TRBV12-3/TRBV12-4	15	CASSLRDSPTDTQYF	TGTGCCAGCAGCCTCCGGGACAGTCCAACAGATACGCAGTATTTT
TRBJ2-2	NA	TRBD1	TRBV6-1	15	CASGPRQGITGELFF	TGTGCCAGCGGCCCCCGACAGGGCATAACCGGGGAGCTGTTTTTT
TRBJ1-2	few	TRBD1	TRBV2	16	CASRRPSTGSNYGYTF	TGTGCCAGCAGACGCCCCTCGACAGGGAGTAACTATGGCTACACCTTC
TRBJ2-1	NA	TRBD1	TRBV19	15	CASSIWTGVFNEQFF	TGTGCCAGTAGTATTTGGACAGGGGTTTTCAATGAGCAGTTCTTC
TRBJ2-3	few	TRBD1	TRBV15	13	CATSGEQGNTQYF	TGTGCCACCAGCGGGGAACAGGGGAATACGCAGTATTTT
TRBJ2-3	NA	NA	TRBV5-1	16	CASTRGNPSSTDTQYF	TGCGCGTCCACTCGCGGGAACCCTTCTAGCACAGATACGCAGTATTTT
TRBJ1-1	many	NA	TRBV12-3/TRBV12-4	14	CASSFGQVYTEAFF	TGTGCCAGCAGTTTCGGGCAGGTCTACACTGAAGCTTTCTTT
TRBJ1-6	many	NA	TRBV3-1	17	CASSSDASGYRRSPLHF	TGTGCCAGCAGCTCCGATGCCTCAGGGTATCGTCGGTCACCCCTCCACTTT
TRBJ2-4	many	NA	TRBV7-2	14	CASSLVSPKNIQYF	TGTGCCAGCAGCTTAGTTTCTCCCAAAAACATTCAGTACTTC
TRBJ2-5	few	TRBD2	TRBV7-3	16	CASSPEGLAGPETQYF	TGTGCCAGCAGCCCAGAAGGACTAGCGGGACCAGAGACCCAGTACTTC
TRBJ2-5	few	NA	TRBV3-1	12	CASSQGPGRAYF	TGTGCCAGCAGCCAAGGCCCGGGCAGGGCCTACTTC
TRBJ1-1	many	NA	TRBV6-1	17	CASSLTHRTNTNTEAFF	TGTGCCAGCAGTCTCACTCATCGGACAAACACGAACACTGAAGCTTTCTTT
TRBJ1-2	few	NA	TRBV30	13	CAWSPPGNYGYTF	TGTGCCTGGAGTCCCCCGGGTAACTATGGCTACACCTTC
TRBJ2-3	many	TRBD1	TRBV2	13	CASSGQGEDTQYF	TGTGCCAGCAGCGGACAGGGGGAAGATACGCAGTATTTT
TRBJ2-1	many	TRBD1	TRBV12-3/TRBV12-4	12	CASSRQGGEQFF	TGTGCCAGCAGCAGACAGGGTGGTGAGCAGTTCTTC
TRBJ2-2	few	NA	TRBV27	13	CASSFWYTGELFF	TGTGCCAGCAGTTTCTGGTATACCGGGGAGCTGTTTTTT
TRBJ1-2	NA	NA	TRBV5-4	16	CASSPRGEDHNYGYTF	TGTGCCAGCAGCCCCAGGGGCGAAGATCATAACTATGGCTACACCTTC
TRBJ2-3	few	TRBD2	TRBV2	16	CASSDVGLAGADTQYF	TGTGCCAGCAGCGACGTGGGACTAGCGGGAGCAGATACGCAGTATTTT
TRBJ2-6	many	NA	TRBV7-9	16	CASSLAPDSGANVLTF	TGTGCCAGCAGCTTAGCACCCGACTCTGGGGCCAACGTCCTGACTTTC
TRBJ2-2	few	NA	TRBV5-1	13	CASAHPGTGELFF	TGCGCCAGCGCCCACCCCGGGACAGGGGAGCTGTTTTTT